Listed below are T cell receptor beta chains from one sample, sequenced in a study of human T cells and chemical hapten exposure. TCRdb re-called the RACE reads with MiXCR, one entry per CDR3 protein. This repertoire shows approximately 260,000 distinct CDR3 sequences, 7% to 10% found once; its top ten account for 2.3%. Specimen: whole blood, collected in connection with sensitization to the hapten diphenylcyclopropenone (DPC). These TCRs come from a woman between 40 and 50 years old with alopecia areata. Some clones in this sample may be carry-over from other donors' samples. The CDR3 runs from the conserved cysteine through the conserved F or W. The order of the fields is V gene, CDR3 length, J gene, D gene, clone size, CDR3 DNA, CDR3 protein. D genes are given only for firm matches. Only part of the rows carry a size: once, few, many, or a class if the clone is expanded.

>TRBV7-3|15|TRBJ2-3|TRBD1|few
TGTGCCAGCGCCCTCTTAGGGACAGGGACCGATACGCAGTATTTT
CASALLGTGTDTQYF
>TRBV15|13|TRBJ2-7|.|.
TGTGCCACCAGCAGAGATTGGGGTGTCGAGCAGTACTTC
CATSRDWGVEQYF
>TRBV20-1|15|TRBJ1-5|.|few
TGCAGTGCTAGAGTACAGGACGCCGGCAATCAGCCCCAGCATTTT
CSARVQDAGNQPQHF
>TRBV6-5|15|TRBJ1-3|.|few
TGTGCCAGCAGTTACTCCTCCTCTAGTGGAAACACCATATATTTT
CASSYSSSSGNTIYF
>TRBV2|13|TRBJ2-5|TRBD1|few
TGTGCCAGCAGTGGACAGGGGGCCCGTGGTGGCTTCTTC
CASSGQGARGGFF
>TRBV10-3|15|TRBJ2-7|TRBD1|few
TGTGCCATCAGCGATCGGACAGGCCTCTCCTACGAGCAGTACTTC
CAISDRTGLSYEQYF
>TRBV14|16|TRBJ2-1|TRBD2|many
TGTGCCAGCAGCCAGTTCGGGACTAGCGTCTTAAATGAGCAGTTCTTC
CASSQFGTSVLNEQFF
>TRBV16|15|TRBJ2-7|TRBD2|.
TGTGCCAGCAGCCAACGGGGACTAGCGGGAACCGAGCAGTACTTC
CASSQRGLAGTEQYF
>TRBV20-1|11|TRBJ2-1|.|many
TGCAGGGTACAGGGGGGGGATGAGCAGTTCTTC
CRVQGGDEQFF
>TRBV27|15|TRBJ2-7|.|.
TGTGCCAGCAGTTCCCCGGGACGTTCAGCCTACGAGCAGTACTTC
CASSSPGRSAYEQYF
>TRBV6-5|16|TRBJ2-1|TRBD2|few
TGTGCCAGCAGTTCCGCCGCTAGCGGGCTATACAATGAGCAGTTCTTC
CASSSAASGLYNEQFF
>TRBV9|16|TRBJ2-3|TRBD2|.
TGTGCCAGCAGCCTAGGACTAGCGGGAGTATTAGATACGCAGTATTTT
CASSLGLAGVLDTQYF
>TRBV20-1|13|TRBJ2-1|.|few
TGCAGTGCTACCCCCGCAGGGAGAAATGAGCAGTTCTTC
CSATPAGRNEQFF
>TRBV12-3/TRBV12-4|16|TRBJ1-2|TRBD1|few
TGTGCCAGCAGCCGACCCCGGACAGGGGGTTACGGTGGCTACACCTTC
CASSRPRTGGYGGYTF
>TRBV28|13|TRBJ1-5|.|few
TGTGCCAGCAGTTTATGGAGCAATCAGCCCCAGCATTTT
CASSLWSNQPQHF
>TRBV28|12|TRBJ2-1|.|.
TGTGCCAGCAGTTTCTTTCGGGACTCGGAGTTCTTC
CASSFFRDSEFF
>TRBV29-1|13|TRBJ2-3|TRBD2|.
TGCAGCTCCCTGGGGGGGGTCACAGATACGCAGTATTTT
CSSLGGVTDTQYF
>TRBV2|14|TRBJ2-5|.|many
TGTGCCAGCAGTGAAGGGTCTGCCAGAGGGACCCAGTACTTC
CASSEGSARGTQYF
>TRBV6-5|15|TRBJ2-3|.|.
TGTGCCAGCAGTCGGGGGACTTCTAGCACAGATACGCAGTATTTT
CASSRGTSSTDTQYF
>TRBV27|15|TRBJ1-6|.|many
TGTGCCAGCAGTTTCGTTCAGTCTTATAATTCACCCCTCCACTTT
CASSFVQSYNSPLHF
>TRBV20-1|16|TRBJ2-1|TRBD2|.
TGCAGTGCTAGAGTATCCGAGGGAGGGTCGTACAATGAGCAGTTCTTC
CSARVSEGGSYNEQFF
>TRBV28|14|TRBJ2-5|.|many
TGTGCCAGCAGTTCGGTGACAGTACAAGAGACCCAGTACTTC
CASSSVTVQETQYF